The present T cell receptor (beta chain) was sequenced within a study of vaccination and CD4 T cells after COVID-19. Time point indicated: late sampling 161 to 241 days after vaccination in a few convalescent patients. Treatment indicated: 10-day PBMC culture with coronavirus spike peptide pools or control peptides (ViraFEST assay). Notes on this clonotype: Its cognate antigen is unknown.

The V and J ends lost 5 bases and 2 bases, in that order; junction bases with no gene match: 5. CDR3 size: 13 residues. Per the germline V gene, CDR1 is DFQATT and CDR2 is SNEGSKA (reference sequence). CD4+ T cells that had been cultured provided DNA sequenced with the Oncomine TCR Beta short-read assay. TCRdb re-called the PCR reads with MiXCR, one entry per CDR3 protein. The sample lists about 17,000 distinct CDR3 sequences; 40% to 50% were seen once. The chain is built from TRBV20-1 and TRBJ2-7; 8 nucleotides agree with TRBD1. The TCR comes from a human donor who had recovered from COVID-19. Specimen: CD4+ T cells from blood, cultured in vitro, collected about 7 months after SARS-CoV-2 vaccination. CDR3 amino acids: CSAWTGSTYEQYF. Here the CDR3 DNA reads TGCAGTGCTTGGACAGGGTCTACCTACGAGCAGTACTTC.